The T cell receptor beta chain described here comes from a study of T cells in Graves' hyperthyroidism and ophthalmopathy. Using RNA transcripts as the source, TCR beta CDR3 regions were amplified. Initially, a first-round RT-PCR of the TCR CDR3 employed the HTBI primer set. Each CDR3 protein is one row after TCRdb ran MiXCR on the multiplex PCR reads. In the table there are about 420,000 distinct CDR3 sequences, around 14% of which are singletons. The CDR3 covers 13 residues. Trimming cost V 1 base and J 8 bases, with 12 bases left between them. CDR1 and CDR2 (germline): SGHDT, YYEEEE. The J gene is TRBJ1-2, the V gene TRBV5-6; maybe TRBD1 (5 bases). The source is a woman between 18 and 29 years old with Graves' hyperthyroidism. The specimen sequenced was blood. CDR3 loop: CASSLLGERGYTF. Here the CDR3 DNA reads TGTGCCAGCAGCTTGTTAGGGGAGAGGGGCTACACCTTC.